These T cell receptor beta chains were read from a single sample in a study of T cells in Graves' hyperthyroidism and ophthalmopathy. TCRdb re-called the multiplex PCR reads with MiXCR, one entry per CDR3 protein. The profile shows 490,000 or so distinct CDR3 sequences, about 20% of them singletons. Sequencing was carried out using blood. The receptor source for this set is a woman in her 70s with Graves' ophthalmopathy. Both conserved end residues are part of each CDR3. D genes are given only for firm matches. Only part of the rows carry a size: once, few, many, or a class if the clone is expanded.

d_gene	j_gene	abundance	v_gene	CDR3nt	CDR3aa
TRBD1	TRBJ2-4	.	TRBV13	TGTGCCAGCAGCCCAGGGGGCAGGGCGTGGGAAAACATTCAGTACTTC	CASSPGGRAWENIQYF
.	TRBJ1-1	many	TRBV28	TGTGCCAGCAGCCAATCGGGGGGGGGCGGCACTGAAGCTTTCTTT	CASSQSGGGGTEAFF
.	TRBJ1-6	.	TRBV6-1	TGTGCCAGCAGTGACCTAGACAGGAGGCCTAATTCACCCCTCCACTTT	CASSDLDRRPNSPLHF
TRBD1	TRBJ1-6	.	TRBV12-3/TRBV12-4	TGTGCCAGCAGTTTAGGGCAGGGGGCGGGGAATTCACCCCTCCACTTT	CASSLGQGAGNSPLHF
TRBD2	TRBJ2-5	.	TRBV3-1	TGTGCCAGCAGTCAGGGGACTAGCGGGAGGGAGACCCAGTACTTC	CASSQGTSGRETQYF
.	TRBJ2-5	few	TRBV7-8	TGTGCCAGCACCCGCCGCGTTGAAGAGACCCAGTACTTC	CASTRRVEETQYF
TRBD1	TRBJ2-7	once	TRBV30	TGTGCCTGGAGTTTGTCCCGGGACAGGGTACGGCAGTACTTC	CAWSLSRDRVRQYF
.	TRBJ1-4	.	TRBV11-2	TGTGCCAGCAGCTTTCCGAAGCCAGGAAAACTGTTTTTT	CASSFPKPGKLFF
TRBD2	TRBJ2-3	many	TRBV20-1	TGCAGTGCTTATAGCGGGATGGAAGATACGCAGTATTTT	CSAYSGMEDTQYF
TRBD2	TRBJ2-3	.	TRBV5-4	TGTGCCAGCAGAATCCTGGCGGGAGGAACCACAGATACGCAGTATTTT	CASRILAGGTTDTQYF
.	TRBJ1-5	.	TRBV2	TGTGCCAGCAGTGGACGCCGGGGCAATCAGCCCCAGCATTTT	CASSGRRGNQPQHF
TRBD2	TRBJ2-1	.	TRBV12-5	TGTGCTAGTGGTTTGGGGCGGGAGGGCCCCCATGAGCAGTTCTTC	CASGLGREGPHEQFF
TRBD2	TRBJ2-3	.	TRBV3-1	TGTGCCAGCAGCCAAGTACTAGCGGGAGATACGCAGTATTTT	CASSQVLAGDTQYF
.	TRBJ2-3	.	TRBV5-1	TGCGCCAGCAGCTTGGCAAGGGCCGTCAGCACAGATACGCAGTATTTT	CASSLARAVSTDTQYF
.	TRBJ2-7	.	TRBV4-3	TGCGCCAGCAGCCAAGAGGAAGGGGTGGGTGCCTACGAGCAGTACTTC	CASSQEEGVGAYEQYF
.	TRBJ2-5	.	TRBV20-1	TGCAGCCTCCGGGGGAAAGAGACCCAGTACTTC	CSLRGKETQYF
.	TRBJ1-1	few	TRBV19	TGTGCCAGTAGTATAGAATTGCGGGCAGGGCGGAAAAACACTGAAGCTTTCTTT	CASSIELRAGRKNTEAFF
.	TRBJ1-1	.	TRBV11-2	TGTGCCAGTGATTTCTGGATGAACACTGAAGCTTTCTTT	CASDFWMNTEAFF
TRBD2	TRBJ2-5	many	TRBV12-3/TRBV12-4	TGTGCCAGCACCCTAGCGGGAGGAAAGACCCAGTACTTC	CASTLAGGKTQYF
.	TRBJ1-2	many	TRBV12-3/TRBV12-4	TGTGCCATCCGACCAGACGTGAATCCAGGGCACTATGGCTACACCTTC	CAIRPDVNPGHYGYTF
.	TRBJ2-1	.	TRBV7-8	TGTGCCAGCAGCTTAGGAGTGATTGAAACCTACAATGAGCAGTTCTTC	CASSLGVIETYNEQFF
TRBD1	TRBJ2-7	.	TRBV7-2	TGTGCCAGCAGCTTACGACGGACAGGAAGGGACTACGAGCAGTACTTC	CASSLRRTGRDYEQYF
.	TRBJ1-2	.	TRBV12-3/TRBV12-4	TGTGCCAGCAGTTTGGGGCTTAACCGTTTTCTGACCTTC	CASSLGLNRFLTF
TRBD1	TRBJ2-5	many	TRBV12-3/TRBV12-4	TGTGCCAGCAGCCGAGGCACAGGGGGAGAGACCCAGTACTTC	CASSRGTGGETQYF
TRBD1	TRBJ1-1	few	TRBV27	TGTGCCAGCAGTTGGGACAGGGGAGGAAGCACTGAAGCTTTCTTT	CASSWDRGGSTEAFF
.	TRBJ1-1	.	TRBV5-1	TGCGCCAGCAGCTTGAGTCTGGGAAACACTGAAGCTTTCTTT	CASSLSLGNTEAFF
.	TRBJ2-5	few	TRBV25-1	TGTGCCAGCAGTGAAGGGCGGGGACAAGAGACCCAGTACTTC	CASSEGRGQETQYF
.	TRBJ1-1	many	TRBV20-1	TGCAGTGCTACGGGGGAAGCAGCTTTCTTT	CSATGEAAFF
.	TRBJ1-1	many	TRBV28	TGTGCCAGCAGCTTAGCGGGCATGAACACTGAAGCTTTCTTT	CASSLAGMNTEAFF
.	TRBJ1-6	.	TRBV27	TGTGCCAGCAGTTTATTAGGGTTCGGTTCACCCCTCCACTTT	CASSLLGFGSPLHF
TRBD1	TRBJ1-2	.	TRBV12-3/TRBV12-4	TGTGCCAGCAACAGGGGGCGAAACTATGGCTACACCTTC	CASNRGRNYGYTF
TRBD2	TRBJ2-2	.	TRBV4-3	TGCGCCAGCAGCCGAGAAGGCCCCTGGCTAGCGGGAGACGGGGAGCTGTTTTTT	CASSREGPWLAGDGELFF
.	TRBJ1-1	.	TRBV6-1	TGTGCCAGCTGGGACAAAGTCTTGAACACTGAAGCTTTCTTT	CASWDKVLNTEAFF
.	TRBJ1-4	few	TRBV2	TGTGCCAGCAGCACCGGGTCCACTATGGAAAAACTGTTTTTT	CASSTGSTMEKLFF